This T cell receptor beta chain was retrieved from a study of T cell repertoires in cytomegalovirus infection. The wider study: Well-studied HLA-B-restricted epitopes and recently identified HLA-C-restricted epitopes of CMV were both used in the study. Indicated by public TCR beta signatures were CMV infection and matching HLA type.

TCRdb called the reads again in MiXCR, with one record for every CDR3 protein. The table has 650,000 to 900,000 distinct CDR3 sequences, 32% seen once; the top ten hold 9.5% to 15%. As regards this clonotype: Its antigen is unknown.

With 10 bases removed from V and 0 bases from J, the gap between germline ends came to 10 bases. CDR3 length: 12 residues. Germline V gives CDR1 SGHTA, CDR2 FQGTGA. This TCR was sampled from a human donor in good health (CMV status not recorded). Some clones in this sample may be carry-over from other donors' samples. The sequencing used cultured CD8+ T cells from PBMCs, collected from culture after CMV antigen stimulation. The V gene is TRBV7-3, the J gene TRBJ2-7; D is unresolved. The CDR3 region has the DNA TGTGCCAACCAACTTAACTCCTACGAGCAGTACTTC. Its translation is CANQLNSYEQYF.